One and the same sample provided the 27 T cell receptor beta chains below, sequenced in a study of blood T cells in healthy people across ages. It was with a sample-barcoded 5' primer and a J-beta primer mix that a second PCR of roughly 7 to 12 cycles was run. Each CDR3 protein is one row after TCRdb ran MiXCR on the 5' RACE reads. The sample lists 710,000 or so distinct CDR3 sequences, about 20% occurring once. The sequencing input was blood. Receptors originate from a man in his 70s in good health.

V is TRBV6-5 and J is TRBJ1-4; D gene unclear. This CDR3 contains 14 residues. CDR1 is MNHEY, CDR2 SVGAGI, per germline. With 3 bases removed from V and 8 bases from J, the gap between germline ends came to 13 bases. CDR3 sequence (DNA): TGTGCCAGCAGTTATGAGAGGAACAAGGAAAAACTGTTTTTT. Encoded protein: CASSYERNKEKLFF.

The chain uses TRBV5-5 and TRBJ1-4; weak D call: TRBD1 (5 bases). The CDR3 has 15 residues. V lost 1 base and J lost 6, with 13 bases in between. The V gene's germline CDR1 is SGHKS and CDR2 YYEKEE (reference sequence). The CDR3 spells CASSLQGSADEKLFF. CDR3 nucleotides: TGTGCCAGCAGCTTGCAGGGATCGGCGGATGAAAAACTGTTTTTT. The full variable domain, rest sourced from reference TRBV5-5 and TRBJ1-4, is DAGVTQSPTHLIKTRGQQVTLRCSPISGHKSVSWYQQVLGQGPQFIFQYYEKEERGRGNFPDRFSARQFPNYSSELNVNALLLGDSALYLCASSLQGSADEKLFFGSGTQLSVL.

In its sample, this clonotype was seen a few times. The chain uses TRBV12-3 or TRBV12-4 and TRBJ1-5; 7 bases line up with TRBD1. This CDR3 contains 13 residues. V lost 3 bases and J lost 7; bases outside the gene matches: 3. CDR3 sequence reads: CASSFAGGQPQHF. As DNA, the CDR3 is TGTGCCAGCAGTTTTGCAGGGGGACAGCCCCAGCATTTT.

This CDR3 is CASSNQTGGLSGNTIYF. CDR3 nucleotides: TGTGCCAGCAGCAACCAGACAGGGGGCCTCTCTGGAAACACCATATATTTT. The chain employs TRBV7-8 and TRBJ1-3; 10 bases line up with TRBD1. CDR1 is SGHVS and CDR2 is FQNEAQ in the germline V gene. The V gene end was trimmed by 5 bases and the J gene end by 0 bases; junction bases not matched to a gene: 7. The CDR3 totals 17 residues. Full variable domain (missing parts from reference TRBV7-8 and TRBJ1-3): GAGVSQSPRYKVAKRGQDVALRCDPISGHVSLFWYQQALGQGPEFLTYFQNEAQLDKSGLPSDRFFAERPEGSVSTLKIQRTQQEDSAVYLCASSNQTGGLSGNTIYFGEGSWLTVV.

The table lists this clonotype with a few counts. This chain uses TRBV20-1 with TRBJ2-1; the match to TRBD2 covers 10 bases. This CDR3 has 16 amino acids. Germline loops: CDR1 DFQATT, CDR2 SNEGSKA (reference sequence). The junction had 12 bases not matched to a gene; V was cut back by 3 bases and J by 7 bases. This chain's CDR3 is CSASVFGTSVWNEQFF. In DNA, the CDR3 is TGCAGTGCTAGTGTTTTTGGGACTAGCGTTTGGAATGAGCAGTTCTTC.

This clonotype was seen a handful of times. The V gene is TRBV13, the J gene TRBJ2-7; 9 nucleotides match TRBD2. The CDR3 consists of 13 residues. V lost 4 bases, J lost 6 bases, and 4 bases stayed unmatched. Germline V gives CDR1 PRHDT, CDR2 FYEKMQ (reference sequence). CDR3 region: CASSWGLAAEQYF. Written as DNA, the CDR3 is TGTGCCAGCAGCTGGGGACTAGCAGCCGAGCAGTACTTC.

This clonotype was observed a handful of times. The genes are TRBV9 and TRBJ2-6; tentatively, D is TRBD1 or TRBD2 (6 bases each). Trimming pared 6 bases from V and 0 bases from J, leaving 13 bases between. The CDR3 contains 16 residues. CDR1 is SGDLS, CDR2 YYNGEE, per germline. The CDR3 DNA is TGTGCCAGCACTAAAGGGGGGAGCTCTGGGGCCAACGTCCTGACTTTC. Encoded protein: CASTKGGSSGANVLTF.

The CDR3 reads CASSKAVWRNEQFF. The CDR3, as DNA: TGTGCCAGCAGCAAAGCGGTATGGAGGAATGAGCAGTTCTTC. V usage is TRBV21-1 and J usage is TRBJ2-1; the table's D call, TRBD2, was not checked against the DNA. TRBV21-1 is a documented pseudogene. The CDR3 extends over 14 amino acids.

This clonotype appeared a few times. The chain is built from TRBV20-1 and TRBJ2-3, with D tentatively TRBD1 (5 bases). V was trimmed by 7 bases and J by 2 bases, leaving 16 bases between them. This CDR3 is built from 14 residues. Germline loops: CDR1 DFQATT, CDR2 SNEGSKA (reference sequence). CDR3 sequence (DNA): TGCAGTGTCAGGGTTTCAACCTACACAGATACGCAGTATTTT. This sequence encodes CSVRVSTYTDTQYF.

This clonotype was observed a few times. The chain uses TRBV25-1 and TRBJ2-5, with TRBD1 identical over 9 bases. Germline V gene lookup returns CDR1 MGHDK and CDR2 SYGVNS. Germline trimming cut 0 bases from V and 5 bases from J; bases unmatched to any gene: 7. CDR3 size: 16 residues. CDR3 DNA sequence: TGTGCCAGCAGTGAATATGGAGGGACAGGGCTCGAGACCCAGTACTTC. This gives the protein CASSEYGGTGLETQYF.

The chain recombines TRBV6-2 or TRBV6-3 with TRBJ2-7, with TRBD2 matching 12 bases. The DNA end is more similar to TRBJ2-1, so the J call may be wrong. Germline CDR1 and CDR2: MNHEY and SVGEGT. This CDR3 is built from 15 residues. The CDR3 nucleotides read TGTGCCAGCAGCCGAACTAGCGGGGGGATCTCTGAGCAGTTCTTC. Translation: CASSRTSGGISEQFF.

The chain uses TRBV7-8 and TRBJ1-1, with TRBD1 as a possible D gene (6 bases). Germline assignment: CDR1 SGHVS and CDR2 FQNEAQ. Deletions cut 1 base from V and 3 bases from J, with 18 bases between. CDR3 length: 17 residues. The CDR3 sequence: CASSLGGTGSVDTEAFF. The CDR3 nucleotides are TGTGCCAGCAGCTTAGGGGGCACAGGGTCCGTTGACACTGAAGCTTTCTTT.

This clonotype was seen only a few times. The chain links TRBV5-1 to TRBJ2-5; D gene unclear. Trimming left V 0 bases short and J 4 bases short, with 10 bases between. This CDR3 spans 14 amino acids. Germline CDR1 and CDR2: SGHRS and YFSETQ. The CDR3 coding sequence is TGCGCCAGCAGCTTGGGGGTGGTACGAGAGACCCAGTACTTC. This encodes CASSLGVVRETQYF.

V and J are TRBV10-3 and TRBJ2-3, with D perhaps matching TRBD1 (6 bases). Germline V CDR1 and CDR2: ENHRY, SYGVKD. The CDR3 runs to 12 residues. The V end was cut by 7 bases, the J end by 4 bases, with 9 bases between. The CDR3 nucleotides are TGTGCCATCAAGGGGGACCCAGATACGCAGTATTTT. This sequence encodes CAIKGDPDTQYF.

In regard to this clonotype: A much larger clonotype is one base distant, so this may be a read error. The J gene is TRBJ2-1, the V gene TRBV7-6, with no clear D. The CDR3 consists of 15 residues. Germline-derived CDR1 and CDR2 are SGHVS and FNYEAQ. This chain's CDR3 is CASSLAGYSYNEQVF. The DNA of the CDR3 is TGTGCCAGCAGCTTAGCGGGTTACAGCTACAATGAGCAGGTCTTC. The complete variable domain, with remaining parts taken from reference TRBV7-6 and TRBJ2-1, reads GAGVSQSPRYKVTKRGQDVALRCDPISGHVSLYWYRQALGQGPEFLTYFNYEAQQDKSGLPNDRFSAERPEGSISTLTIQRTEQRDSAMYRCASSLAGYSYNEQVFGPGTRLTVL.

The chain couples TRBV19 to TRBJ1-2; D gene ambiguous. Germline V gene lookup returns CDR1 LNHDA and CDR2 SQIVND (reference sequence). The CDR3 spans 12 residues. V was trimmed by 10 bases and J by 2 bases, leaving 11 bases between them. CDR3 protein: CAIERENYGYTF. CDR3 bases: TGTGCCATAGAGCGGGAGAACTATGGCTACACCTTC. The full variable domain, rest sourced from reference TRBV19 and TRBJ1-2, is DGGITQSPKYLFRKEGQNVTLSCEQNLNHDAMYWYRQDPGQGLRLIYYSQIVNDFQKGDIAEGYSVSREKKESFPLTVTSAQKNPTAFYLCAIERENYGYTFGSGTRLTVV.

This clonotype was picked up one time. The chain couples TRBV29-1 to TRBJ2-7; D is possibly TRBD2 (6 bases). With the DNA end fitting TRBJ2-5 better, the J assignment may be wrong. The germline V gene has CDR1 SQVTM and CDR2 ANQGSEA. This CDR3 has 14 residues. The CDR3 DNA reads as TGCAGCGTCACAATCGGGGGACCGTGGGAGACCCAGTACTTC. This translates into CSVTIGGPWETQYF.

This chain joins TRBV19 and TRBJ1-5; perhaps TRBD1 as D (6 bases). This CDR3 spans 13 amino acids. Per the germline V gene, CDR1 is LNHDA and CDR2 is SQIVND (reference sequence). Trimming took off 10 bases at V and 3 bases at J, with 13 bases between the two ends. CDR3 sequence reads: CATTGDNNQPQHF. The DNA for the CDR3 is TGTGCCACCACGGGGGACAACAATCAGCCCCAGCATTTT.

The chain recombines TRBV12-3 or TRBV12-4 with TRBJ2-7; D perhaps matches TRBD1 (6 bases). The J call is doubtful: the DNA matches TRBJ2-1 better. The length of the CDR3 is 13 residues. CDR3 bases: TGTGCCAGCAGCATAACAGGGTCCGAATTGCAGTTCTTC. This codes for CASSITGSELQFF.

This chain links TRBV20-1 with TRBJ1-5; D uncertain. The CDR3 extends over 14 amino acids. Germline V gene sequence: CDR1 DFQATT, CDR2 SNEGSKA (reference sequence). The V end was cut by 3 bases, the J end by 4 bases, with 13 bases between. This CDR3 reads CSARGGEWNQPQHF. CDR3 nucleotide sequence: TGCAGTGCTAGGGGTGGGGAATGGAATCAGCCCCAGCATTTT.

CDR3 sequence reads: CASSPRSLLEPFF. The CDR3 DNA reads TGTGCCAGCTCACCACGATCATTGTTGGAACCGTTTTTT. V usage is TRBV18 and J usage is TRBJ1-4; D remains ambiguous. The CDR3 sequence is 13 residues long. V lost 1 base and J lost 16, with 16 bases in between. The germline V gene has CDR1 KGHSH and CDR2 LQKENI. Using reference TRBV18 and TRBJ1-4 for the parts outside the CDR3, the full variable domain is NAGVMQNPRHLVRRRGQEARLRCSPMKGHSHVYWYRQLPEEGLKFMVYLQKENIIDESGMPKERFSAEFPKEGPSILRIQQVVRGDSAAYFCASSPRSLLEPFFGSGTQLSVL.

This clonotype was seen more than once but under ten times. V gene TRBV20-1 combines with J gene TRBJ2-5; the match to TRBD2 covers 8 bases. CDR3 size: 16 residues. Germline V CDR1 and CDR2: DFQATT, SNEGSKA (reference sequence). Trimming cost V 0 bases and J 3 bases; bases outside gene matches: 9. The CDR3 DNA follows: TGCAGTGCTAGAGATGGGTCTAGCGGGTATAAAGAGACCCAGTACTTC. The encoded protein is CSARDGSSGYKETQYF.

This clonotype was seen a handful of times. The junction departs from the called germline gene at one end, perhaps through a read error. The gene calls are TRBV18 and TRBJ2-1; D is possibly TRBD1 (6 bases). The CDR3 is made up of 14 amino acids. Germline V lookup: CDR1 KGHSH, CDR2 LQKENI. CDR3 DNA sequence: TGTGCCGGCTCACCAACACAGGGTAGCAATGAGCAGTTCTTC. It specifies CAGSPTQGSNEQFF.

CDR3 amino acids: CSARAQGAYEQYF. In DNA form, the CDR3 reads TGCAGTGCTAGAGCTCAGGGAGCCTACGAGCAGTACTTC. The rearrangement uses TRBV20-1 and TRBJ2-7, with D perhaps being TRBD1 or TRBD2 (5 bases each). Trimming removed 1 base from V and 2 bases from J, with 9 bases in between. The CDR3 consists of 13 residues. Germline V CDR1 and CDR2: DFQATT, SNEGSKA (reference sequence).

This clonotype was seen more than once but under ten times. This chain joins TRBV14 and TRBJ1-2, with D hard to call. Germline assignment: CDR1 SGHDN and CDR2 FVKESK. This CDR3 spans 13 amino acids. The V and J ends lost 0 bases and 4 bases respectively, with 6 bases between them. The CDR3 bases are TGTGCCAGCAGCCAAGAAGCGTTCTATGGCTACACCTTC. It is translated as CASSQEAFYGYTF.

This clonotype was counted a few times. The chain uses TRBV20-1 and TRBJ1-6; TRBD1 is a possible D gene (5 bases). Germline V gives CDR1 DFQATT, CDR2 SNEGSKA (reference sequence). Trimming cost V 6 bases and J 9 bases, with 24 bases left between them. The CDR3 spans 16 residues. CDR3 nucleotides: TGCAGTGCCCCCCAGTCGTCAATGGGGAGGGGTTCACCCCTCCACTTT. It translates to CSAPQSSMGRGSPLHF.

This clonotype was observed a single time. The rearrangement links TRBV18 to TRBJ2-7; D gene unclear. The germline CDR1 and CDR2 sequences are KGHSH and LQKENI. The germline V and J ends were trimmed by 2 bases and 9 bases, with 17 bases remaining between them. The CDR3 has 14 amino acids. The CDR3 loop reads CASSPGRQASAQYF. In DNA form, the CDR3 reads TGTGCCAGCTCACCAGGTCGGCAGGCTTCAGCGCAGTACTTC. Complete variable domain (other parts from reference TRBV18 and TRBJ2-7): NAGVMQNPRHLVRRRGQEARLRCSPMKGHSHVYWYRQLPEEGLKFMVYLQKENIIDESGMPKERFSAEFPKEGPSILRIQQVVRGDSAAYFCASSPGRQASAQYFGPGTRLTVT.